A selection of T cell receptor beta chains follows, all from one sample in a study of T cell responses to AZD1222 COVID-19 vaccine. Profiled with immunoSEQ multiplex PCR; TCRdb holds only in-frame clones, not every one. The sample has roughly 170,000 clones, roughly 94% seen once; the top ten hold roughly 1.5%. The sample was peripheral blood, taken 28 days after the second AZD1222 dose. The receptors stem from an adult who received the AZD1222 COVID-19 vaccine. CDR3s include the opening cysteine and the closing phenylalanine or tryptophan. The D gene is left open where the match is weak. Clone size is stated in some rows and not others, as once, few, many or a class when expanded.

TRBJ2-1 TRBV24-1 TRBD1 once TGTGCCACCAGTGATTTGCCCCAAACAGGGGGCAATGAGCAGTTCTTC CATSDLPQTGGNEQFF
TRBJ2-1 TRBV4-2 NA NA TGTGCCAGCAGCCAAGATGGGCTAGTCGATGAGCAGTTCTTC CASSQDGLVDEQFF
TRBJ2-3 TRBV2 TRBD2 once TGTGCCAGCAGTATGGGACTAGCGGGAGTGGGGAGTCGTTTT CASSMGLAGVGSRF
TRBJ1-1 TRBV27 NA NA TGTGCCAGCAGTGTGGGAGAGATCTGGGTCACTGAAGCTTTCTTT CASSVGEIWVTEAFF
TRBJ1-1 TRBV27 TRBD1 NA TGTGCCAGCAGTCATAACCGGGACAGGGGCGGTCAAGCTTTCTTT CASSHNRDRGGQAFF
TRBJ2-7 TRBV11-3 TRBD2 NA TGTGCCAGCAGCTTTAATCGGGGGGTCTCCTACGAGCAGTACTTC CASSFNRGVSYEQYF
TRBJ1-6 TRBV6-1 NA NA TGTGCCAGCACCCCAAATTCGGGGATACCCCTCCACTTT CASTPNSGIPLHF
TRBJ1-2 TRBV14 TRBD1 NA TGTGCCAGCAGCCGGACAGGGGGAAACTATGGCTACACCTTC CASSRTGGNYGYTF
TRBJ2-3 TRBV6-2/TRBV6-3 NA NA TGTGCCAGCAGTTTACGAATAACAGATACGCAGTATTTT CASSLRITDTQYF
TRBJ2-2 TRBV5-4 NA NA TGTGCCAGCAGCTTGTCTGATGCCGGGGAGCTGTTTTTT CASSLSDAGELFF
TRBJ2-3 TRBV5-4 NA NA TGTGCCAGCAGCCCCAGCCCTCCAGGGAGGGGGGAGTCTGAGCAGTATTTT CASSPSPPGRGESEQYF
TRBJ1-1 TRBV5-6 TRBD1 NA TGTGCCAGCAGCTTGGCCGGGACAGGGGGCACTGAAGCTTTCTTT CASSLAGTGGTEAFF
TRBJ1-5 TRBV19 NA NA TGTGCCAGTAGTTGGACTACGGATCAGCCCCAGCATTTT CASSWTTDQPQHF
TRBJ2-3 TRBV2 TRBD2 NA TGTGCCAGCAGTTCCCCGACTAGCGGGGGCGCAGATACGCAGTATTTT CASSSPTSGGADTQYF
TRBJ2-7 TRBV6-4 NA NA TGTGCCAGCAGTGACCGTCAGGGAAGCGAGCAGTACTTC CASSDRQGSEQYF
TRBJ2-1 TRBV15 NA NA TGTGCCACCAGCAGAGGCAATGGAGGAACCTACAATGAGCAGTTCTTC CATSRGNGGTYNEQFF
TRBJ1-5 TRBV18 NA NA TGTGCCAGCTCACCAGCCGAGGGGGGTGGCAATCAGCCCCAGCATTTT CASSPAEGGGNQPQHF
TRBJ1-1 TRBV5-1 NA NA TGCGCCAGCAAGGACAGTACTTCTGAAGCTTTCTTT CASKDSTSEAFF
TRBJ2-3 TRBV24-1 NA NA TGTGCCACCAGTGATTGGCTCGGGTTTGGCACAGATACGCAGTATTTT CATSDWLGFGTDTQYF
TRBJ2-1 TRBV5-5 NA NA TGTGCCAGCAGCTTGGGAGAGGGTTACTACAATGAGCAGTTCTTC CASSLGEGYYNEQFF
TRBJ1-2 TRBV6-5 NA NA TGTGCCAGCAGTTCCCTTTGGGACACTAACTATGGCTACACCTTC CASSSLWDTNYGYTF
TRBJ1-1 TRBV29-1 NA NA TGCAGCGTTGATCTTAAGGACCTCGGCACTGAAGCTTTCTTT CSVDLKDLGTEAFF
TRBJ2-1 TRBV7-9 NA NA TGTGCCAGCAGCTTTACGCTCAATGAGCAGTTCTTC CASSFTLNEQFF
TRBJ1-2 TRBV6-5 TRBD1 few TGTGCCAGCAGCCGGGACAGGGCTCTGAACTATGGCTACACCTTC CASSRDRALNYGYTF
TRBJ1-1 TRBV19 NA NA TGTGCCAGTAGTATAGGGACGGACCGGTGGGGAAGCACTGAAGCTTTCTTT CASSIGTDRWGSTEAFF
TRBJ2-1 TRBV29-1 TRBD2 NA TGCAGCGTTGATAGCCGACTAGCGGGGTTCTCCTACAATGAGCAGTTCTTC CSVDSRLAGFSYNEQFF
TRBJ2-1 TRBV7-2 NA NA TGTGCCAGCAGTCGTGGGGGGTCACACAATGAGCAGTTCTTC CASSRGGSHNEQFF
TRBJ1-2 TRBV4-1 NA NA TGCGCCAGCAGCCAAGGCCAGGACAGAGGCTATGGCTACACCTTC CASSQGQDRGYGYTF
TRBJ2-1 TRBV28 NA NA TGTGCCAGCAGTTTATATGGGAGCTCCTACAATGAGCAGTTCTTC CASSLYGSSYNEQFF
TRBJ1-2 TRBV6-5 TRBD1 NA TGTGCCTCTCTAAGGGACAGGGGCTATGGCTACACCTTC CASLRDRGYGYTF
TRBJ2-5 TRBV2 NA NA TGTGCCAGCCTTCTAGGGGGGCTAGAAGAGACCCAGTACTTC CASLLGGLEETQYF
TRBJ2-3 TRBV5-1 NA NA TGCGCCAGCAGCTTGCAGGGCGTTAGCACAGATACGCAGTATTTT CASSLQGVSTDTQYF
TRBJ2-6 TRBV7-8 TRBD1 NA TGTGCCAGCAGCTTATGGCAGGGGGCTGGGGCCAACGTCCTGACTTTC CASSLWQGAGANVLTF
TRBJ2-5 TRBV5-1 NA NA TGCGCCAGCAGCTTGGGGCAATTTGCTGGGCCAAAGACCCAGTACTTC CASSLGQFAGPKTQYF
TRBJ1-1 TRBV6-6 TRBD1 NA TGTGCCAGCAGTTACGGAGGACAGGGGGCCACTGAAGCTTTCTTT CASSYGGQGATEAFF
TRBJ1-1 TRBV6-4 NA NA TGTGCCAGCAGTGACGGGACTGAGAACACTGAAGCTTTCTTT CASSDGTENTEAFF
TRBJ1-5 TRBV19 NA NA TGTGCCAGTAGTTTAAGGGACGGTGCTAATCAGCCCCAGCATTTT CASSLRDGANQPQHF
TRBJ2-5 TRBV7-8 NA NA TGTGCCAGCAGCTTATTGCCTAGGCCCACGCAAGAGACCCAGTACTTC CASSLLPRPTQETQYF
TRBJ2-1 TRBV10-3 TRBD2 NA TGTGCCATCAGTGACCCTTCTAGCGGGAATGTGAATGAGCAGTTCTTC CAISDPSSGNVNEQFF
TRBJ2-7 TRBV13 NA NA TGTGCCAGCAGCTTAGCGGGAGAGCAGTACTTC CASSLAGEQYF
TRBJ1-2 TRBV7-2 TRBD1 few TGTGCCAGCAGCCCAAGGACAGGGGATAGCTACACCTTC CASSPRTGDSYTF
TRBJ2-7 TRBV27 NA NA TGTGCCAGCAGTCTCGCCGGGACAAGCTACGAGCAGTACTTC CASSLAGTSYEQYF